Listed below are T cell receptor beta chains from one sample, sequenced in a study of blood T cells in healthy people across ages. TCRdb reanalysed the 5' RACE reads using MiXCR and keeps one entry per CDR3 protein. Altogether around 280,000 distinct CDR3 sequences are present, around 29% being singletons, with the ten largest covering 29%. Sequences were obtained from blood. The origin of the receptors is an older woman in good health. CDR3s include the opening cysteine and the closing phenylalanine or tryptophan. D genes are given only for firm matches. Expanded clones are given a class, and other clones once, few, many or no size at all.

abundance: few; d_gene: -; j_gene: TRBJ2-3; v_gene: TRBV14; CDR3aa: CASSQERLASRTDTQYF; CDR3nt: TGTGCCAGCAGCCAAGAACGGCTAGCGTCGCGCACAGATACGCAGTATTTT
abundance: -; d_gene: -; j_gene: TRBJ1-6; v_gene: TRBV20-1; CDR3aa: CSARDLTGSYNSPLHF; CDR3nt: TGCAGTGCTAGAGACTTGACAGGCAGCTATAATTCACCCCTCCACTTT
abundance: few; d_gene: -; j_gene: TRBJ2-2; v_gene: TRBV5-5; CDR3aa: CASSLQGTNTGELFF; CDR3nt: TGTGCCAGCAGCTTGCAGGGGACGAACACCGGGGAGCTGTTTTTT
abundance: -; d_gene: TRBD1; j_gene: TRBJ2-4; v_gene: TRBV5-6; CDR3aa: CASRTGRAKNIQYF; CDR3nt: TGTGCCAGCCGGACAGGGAGGGCCAAAAACATTCAGTACTTC
abundance: few; d_gene: -; j_gene: TRBJ2-1; v_gene: TRBV2; CDR3aa: CASSELVIYNEQFF; CDR3nt: TGTGCCAGCAGCGAGCTAGTTATCTACAATGAGCAGTTCTTC
abundance: -; d_gene: -; j_gene: TRBJ2-5; v_gene: TRBV25-1; CDR3aa: CASIREFQETQYF; CDR3nt: TGTGCCAGCATTCGCGAGTTCCAAGAGACCCAGTACTTC
abundance: -; d_gene: TRBD2; j_gene: TRBJ2-1; v_gene: TRBV5-5; CDR3aa: CASSPWELAGGDEQFF; CDR3nt: TGTGCCAGCAGCCCCTGGGAACTAGCGGGAGGGGATGAGCAGTTCTTC
abundance: once; d_gene: -; j_gene: TRBJ1-1; v_gene: TRBV7-2; CDR3aa: CASSLDTLTEAFF; CDR3nt: TGTGCCAGCAGCCTCGACACACTCACTGAAGCTTTCTTT
abundance: -; d_gene: TRBD2; j_gene: TRBJ2-7; v_gene: TRBV2; CDR3aa: CASSAGLAGLAYEQYF; CDR3nt: TGTGCCAGCAGTGCCGGTCTAGCGGGCCTAGCCTACGAGCAGTACTTC
abundance: -; d_gene: TRBD1; j_gene: TRBJ1-5; v_gene: TRBV4-2; CDR3aa: CASSQAAGTEAYSNQPQHF; CDR3nt: TGTGCCAGCAGCCAAGCCGCCGGGACAGAGGCGTATAGCAATCAGCCCCAGCATTTT
abundance: few; d_gene: -; j_gene: TRBJ2-4; v_gene: TRBV21-1; CDR3aa: CASSKVTHLVAKNIQYF; CDR3nt: TGTGCCAGCAGCAAGGTAACACACCTCGTGGCCAAAAACATTCAGTACTTC
abundance: -; d_gene: -; j_gene: TRBJ2-7; v_gene: TRBV11-2; CDR3aa: CASSPIGRAGGDYEQYF; CDR3nt: TGTGCCAGCAGCCCAATAGGGAGGGCAGGGGGAGACTACGAGCAGTACTTC
abundance: -; d_gene: -; j_gene: TRBJ2-2; v_gene: TRBV14; CDR3aa: CASSRQGLNTGELFF; CDR3nt: TGTGCCAGCAGCCGTCAAGGACTGAACACCGGGGAGCTGTTTTTT
abundance: -; d_gene: TRBD1; j_gene: TRBJ1-1; v_gene: TRBV29-1; CDR3aa: CSGSRDSLLSTEAFF; CDR3nt: TGCAGCGGCTCTCGGGACAGTCTTCTGAGCACTGAAGCTTTCTTT
abundance: -; d_gene: TRBD2; j_gene: TRBJ2-1; v_gene: TRBV7-3; CDR3aa: CASSFQAGLGNEQFF; CDR3nt: TGTGCCAGCAGCTTTCAAGCGGGGTTAGGGAATGAGCAGTTCTTC
abundance: -; d_gene: -; j_gene: TRBJ1-4; v_gene: TRBV7-9; CDR3aa: CASSLGSIQGHEKLFF; CDR3nt: TGTGCCAGCAGCTTAGGGTCTATTCAGGGCCATGAAAAACTGTTTTTT
abundance: few; d_gene: -; j_gene: TRBJ2-1; v_gene: TRBV20-1; CDR3aa: CSARDGRGVWVEQFF; CDR3nt: TGCAGTGCTAGAGATGGGCGGGGAGTGTGGGTTGAGCAGTTCTTC
abundance: -; d_gene: TRBD1; j_gene: TRBJ1-5; v_gene: TRBV9; CDR3aa: CASSVGQGENQPQHF; CDR3nt: TGTGCCAGCAGCGTAGGGCAGGGGGAGAATCAGCCCCAGCATTTT
abundance: -; d_gene: TRBD1; j_gene: TRBJ1-2; v_gene: TRBV7-8; CDR3aa: CASSPRTGGNYGYTF; CDR3nt: TGTGCCAGCAGCCCACGGACAGGGGGGAACTATGGCTACACCTTC
abundance: few; d_gene: TRBD2; j_gene: TRBJ2-7; v_gene: TRBV27; CDR3aa: CASSPSGLAGGRTEQYF; CDR3nt: TGTGCCAGCAGTCCCTCGGGACTAGCGGGAGGGCGCACCGAGCAGTACTTC
abundance: few; d_gene: TRBD1; j_gene: TRBJ2-1; v_gene: TRBV28; CDR3aa: CASSPTGQGSYNEQFF; CDR3nt: TGTGCCAGCAGTCCAACGGGACAGGGGTCCTACAATGAGCAGTTCTTC
abundance: few; d_gene: TRBD1; j_gene: TRBJ1-4; v_gene: TRBV27; CDR3aa: CASSPYGTEGEKLFF; CDR3nt: TGTGCCAGCAGTCCATATGGGACAGAGGGTGAAAAACTGTTTTTT
abundance: -; d_gene: TRBD2; j_gene: TRBJ2-4; v_gene: TRBV29-1; CDR3aa: CSVGAGDFLNIQYF; CDR3nt: TGCAGCGTTGGGGCGGGAGACTTTTTAAACATTCAGTACTTC
abundance: -; d_gene: -; j_gene: TRBJ2-5; v_gene: TRBV12-3/TRBV12-4; CDR3aa: CASSFVRETQYF; CDR3nt: TGTGCCAGCAGTTTCGTACGGGAGACCCAGTACTTC
abundance: few; d_gene: -; j_gene: TRBJ1-2; v_gene: TRBV10-3; CDR3aa: CAISASDSANYGYTF; CDR3nt: TGTGCCATCAGTGCGTCGGACAGCGCTAACTATGGCTACACCTTC
abundance: -; d_gene: -; j_gene: TRBJ1-2; v_gene: TRBV6-5; CDR3aa: CASSPASVNYGYTF; CDR3nt: TGTGCCAGCAGTCCGGCTTCGGTTAACTATGGCTACACCTTC
abundance: many; d_gene: TRBD1; j_gene: TRBJ1-2; v_gene: TRBV6-1; CDR3aa: CASTRMDRGDYGYTF; CDR3nt: TGTGCCAGCACCCGAATGGACAGGGGAGACTATGGCTACACCTTC
abundance: few; d_gene: -; j_gene: TRBJ1-1; v_gene: TRBV29-1; CDR3aa: CAGGGTEAFF; CDR3nt: TGCGCCGGCGGGGGCACTGAAGCTTTCTTT
abundance: -; d_gene: TRBD2; j_gene: TRBJ2-1; v_gene: TRBV6-2/TRBV6-3; CDR3aa: CASTDPSGSSYNEQFF; CDR3nt: TGTGCCAGCACCGACCCTAGCGGGAGCTCCTACAATGAGCAGTTCTTC
abundance: -; d_gene: -; j_gene: TRBJ2-7; v_gene: TRBV29-1; CDR3aa: CSVEDQLHGPYGQYF; CDR3nt: TGCAGCGTTGAAGATCAACTCCACGGCCCCTACGGGCAGTACTTC
abundance: -; d_gene: -; j_gene: TRBJ1-3; v_gene: TRBV19; CDR3aa: CASSRRQLASGNTIYF; CDR3nt: TGTGCCAGTAGTCGCAGACAGCTCGCCTCTGGAAACACCATATATTTT
abundance: medium-sized; d_gene: -; j_gene: TRBJ2-1; v_gene: TRBV5-1; CDR3aa: CASSLGGVYNEQFF; CDR3nt: TGCGCCAGCAGCTTGGGGGGAGTCTACAATGAGCAGTTCTTC
abundance: -; d_gene: TRBD2; j_gene: TRBJ2-1; v_gene: TRBV28; CDR3aa: CASSLPSSGRYTSYSEQFF; CDR3nt: TGTGCCAGCAGTTTACCCTCTAGCGGGAGGTACACTTCCTACAGTGAGCAGTTCTTC
abundance: few; d_gene: -; j_gene: TRBJ2-1; v_gene: TRBV5-1; CDR3aa: CASSLVQWGNNEQFF; CDR3nt: TGCGCCAGCAGCTTGGTCCAGTGGGGTAACAATGAGCAGTTCTTC
abundance: many; d_gene: -; j_gene: TRBJ2-6; v_gene: TRBV28; CDR3aa: CATCVGFSGANVLTF; CDR3nt: TGTGCCACCTGCGTGGGTTTCTCTGGGGCCAACGTCCTGACTTTC
abundance: -; d_gene: -; j_gene: TRBJ2-6; v_gene: TRBV29-1; CDR3aa: CSVALPGANVLTF; CDR3nt: TGCAGCGTCGCCCTCCCTGGGGCCAACGTCCTGACTTTC
abundance: -; d_gene: -; j_gene: TRBJ2-4; v_gene: TRBV28; CDR3aa: CASSLGGLGLAKNIQYF; CDR3nt: TGTGCCAGCAGTTTAGGCGGCCTCGGACTAGCCAAAAACATTCAGTACTTC
abundance: -; d_gene: TRBD2; j_gene: TRBJ2-5; v_gene: TRBV5-1; CDR3aa: CASTLPGLGGNEQYF; CDR3nt: TGCGCCAGCACCCTTCCGGGACTAGGGGGAAATGAGCAGTACTTC